The TCR beta chain described here comes from a study of blood T cell repertoires in COVID-19. About the study: Whether acute or convalescent, the COVID-19 samples came from the United States, Italy and Spain. T cells, B-cell-depleted T cells, or PBMCs supplied cDNA or gDNA.

Original analysis: Amplification with reference gene primers provided the estimates of nucleated cell counts. Produced via immunoSEQ multiplex PCR; TCRdb's table is partial and in-frame only. That table supplies the V and J calls and clone size; D and trimming were determined from the DNA. The sample contains about 120,000 clones, about 80% of which appear only once. This CDR3 spans 17 amino acids. The chain has TRBV21-1 and TRBJ2-7; the table gives TRBD2 as D, unverified against the DNA. TRBV21-1 is noted as a pseudogene. Sequenced: peripheral blood. The TCR originated in a woman aged 50 to 60 with acute or convalescent COVID-19. The CDR3: CASSKEELREICYEQYF. The CDR3 DNA reads as TGTGCCAGCAGCAAAGAGGAACTGCGGGAGATCTGTTACGAGCAGTACTTC.